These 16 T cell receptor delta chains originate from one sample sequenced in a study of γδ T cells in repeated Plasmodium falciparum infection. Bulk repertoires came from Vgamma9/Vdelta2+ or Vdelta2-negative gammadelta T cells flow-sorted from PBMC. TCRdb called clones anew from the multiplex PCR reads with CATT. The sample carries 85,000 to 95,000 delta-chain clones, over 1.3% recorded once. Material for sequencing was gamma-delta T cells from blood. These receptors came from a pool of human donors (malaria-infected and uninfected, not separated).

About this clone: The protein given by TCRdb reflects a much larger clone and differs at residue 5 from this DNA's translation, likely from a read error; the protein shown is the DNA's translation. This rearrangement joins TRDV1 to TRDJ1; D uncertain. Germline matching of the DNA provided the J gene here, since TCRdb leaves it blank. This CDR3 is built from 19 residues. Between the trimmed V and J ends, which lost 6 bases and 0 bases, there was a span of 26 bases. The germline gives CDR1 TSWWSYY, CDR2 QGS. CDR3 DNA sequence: TGTGCTCTTGGTAGGAGTTCTTTTCCCTTGGTACTTTACACCGATAAACTCATCTTT. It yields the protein CALGRSSFPLVLYTDKLIF.

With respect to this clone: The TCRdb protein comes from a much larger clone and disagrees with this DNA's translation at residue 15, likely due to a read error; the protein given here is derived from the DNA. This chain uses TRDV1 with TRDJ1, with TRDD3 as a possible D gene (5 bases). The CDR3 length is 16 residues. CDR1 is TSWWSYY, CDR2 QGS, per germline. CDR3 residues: CALGERGFSGTDKLTF. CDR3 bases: TGTGCTCTTGGGGAACGGGGCTTCTCGGGGACCGATAAACTCACCTTT.

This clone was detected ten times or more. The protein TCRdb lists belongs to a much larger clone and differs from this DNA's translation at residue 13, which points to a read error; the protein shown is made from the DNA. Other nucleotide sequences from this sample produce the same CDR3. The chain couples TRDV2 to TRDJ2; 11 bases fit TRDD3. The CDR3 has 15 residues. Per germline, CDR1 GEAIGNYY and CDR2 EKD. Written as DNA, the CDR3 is TGTGCCTGTGACTGGGGGATACGCGGGACAGCACAACCCTTCTTT. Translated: CACDWGIRGTAQPFF.

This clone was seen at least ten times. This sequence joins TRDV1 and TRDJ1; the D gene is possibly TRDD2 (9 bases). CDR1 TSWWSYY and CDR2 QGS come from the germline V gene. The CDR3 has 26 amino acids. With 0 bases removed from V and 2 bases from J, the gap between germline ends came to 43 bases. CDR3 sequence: CALGELLGLPTTGVLGVTYLTDKLIF. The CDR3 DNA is TGTGCTCTTGGGGAACTTCTTGGCCTTCCTACAACGGGGGTACTGGGGGTCACCTACCTGACCGATAAACTCATCTTT.

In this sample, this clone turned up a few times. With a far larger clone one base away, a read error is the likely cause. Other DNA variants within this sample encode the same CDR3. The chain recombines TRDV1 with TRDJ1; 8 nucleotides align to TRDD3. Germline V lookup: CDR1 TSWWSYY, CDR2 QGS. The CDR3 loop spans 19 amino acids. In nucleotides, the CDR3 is TGTGCTCTTGGGGAAATTGTGTATGGGGGATCGGCGTACACCGATAAGCTCATCTTT. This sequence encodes CALGEIVYGGSAYTDKLIF.

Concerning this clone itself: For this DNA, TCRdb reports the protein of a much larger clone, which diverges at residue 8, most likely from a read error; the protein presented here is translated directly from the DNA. The CDR3 sequence is CALGELSHQGDSYTDKLIF. The DNA of the CDR3 is TGTGCTCTTGGGGAACTATCCCACCAGGGGGATAGCTACACCGATAAACTCATCTTT. V gene TRDV1 combines with J gene TRDJ1; TRDD3 matches at 8 bases. TCRdb is silent on the J gene; assignment here came from matching the DNA to germline. The CDR3 covers 19 residues. Unmatched junction bases numbered 12, after V lost 0 bases and J lost 0 bases. The germline gives CDR1 TSWWSYY, CDR2 QGS.

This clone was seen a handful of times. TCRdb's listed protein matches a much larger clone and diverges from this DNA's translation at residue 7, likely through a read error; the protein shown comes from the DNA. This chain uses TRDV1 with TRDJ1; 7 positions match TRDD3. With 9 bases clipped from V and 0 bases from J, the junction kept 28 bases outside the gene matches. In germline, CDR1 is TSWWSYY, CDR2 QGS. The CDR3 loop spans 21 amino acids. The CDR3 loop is CALCESHTGDDYCLNTDKLIF. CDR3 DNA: TGTGCTCTCTGTGAGAGCCACACTGGGGATGACTACTGCTTGAACACCGATAAACTCATCTTT.

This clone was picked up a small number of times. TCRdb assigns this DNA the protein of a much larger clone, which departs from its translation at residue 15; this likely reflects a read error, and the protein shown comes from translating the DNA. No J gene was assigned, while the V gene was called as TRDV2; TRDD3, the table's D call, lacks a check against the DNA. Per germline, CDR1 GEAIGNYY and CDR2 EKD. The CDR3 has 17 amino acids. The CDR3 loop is CACDSGANSWDTRQTFF. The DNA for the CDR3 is TGTGCCTGTGACAGCGGGGCCAACTCCTGGGACACCCGACAGACGTTTTTC.

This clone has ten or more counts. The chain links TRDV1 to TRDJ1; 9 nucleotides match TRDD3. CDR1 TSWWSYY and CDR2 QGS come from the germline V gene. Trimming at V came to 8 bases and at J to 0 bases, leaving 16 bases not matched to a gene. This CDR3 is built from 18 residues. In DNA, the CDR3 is TGTGCTCTTAGGTTTAGGCCTGGGGGATGTTACTACACCGATAAACTCATCTTT. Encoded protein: CALRFRPGGCYYTDKLIF.

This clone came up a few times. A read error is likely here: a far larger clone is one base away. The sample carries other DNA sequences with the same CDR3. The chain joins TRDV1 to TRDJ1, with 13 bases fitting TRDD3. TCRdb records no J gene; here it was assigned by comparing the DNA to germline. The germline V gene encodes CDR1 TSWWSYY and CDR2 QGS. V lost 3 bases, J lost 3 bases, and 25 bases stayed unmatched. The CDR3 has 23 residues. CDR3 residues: CALGEPPGSYWGIRRIDADKLIF. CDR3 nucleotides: TGTGCTCTTGGGGAGCCCCCTGGCTCCTACTGGGGGATACGCCGAATTGATGCCGATAAACTCATCTTT.

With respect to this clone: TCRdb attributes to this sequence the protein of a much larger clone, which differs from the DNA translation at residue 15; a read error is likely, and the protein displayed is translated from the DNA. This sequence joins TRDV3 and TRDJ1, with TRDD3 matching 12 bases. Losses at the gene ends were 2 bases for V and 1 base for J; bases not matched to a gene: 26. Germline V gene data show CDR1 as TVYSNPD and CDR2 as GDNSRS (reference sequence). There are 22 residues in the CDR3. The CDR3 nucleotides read TGTGCCTTTTATGACGGGGGGCACCCTACACTGGGGGATACTGTGGCCACCGATAAACTCATCTTT. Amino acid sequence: CAFYDGGHPTLGDTVATDKLIF.

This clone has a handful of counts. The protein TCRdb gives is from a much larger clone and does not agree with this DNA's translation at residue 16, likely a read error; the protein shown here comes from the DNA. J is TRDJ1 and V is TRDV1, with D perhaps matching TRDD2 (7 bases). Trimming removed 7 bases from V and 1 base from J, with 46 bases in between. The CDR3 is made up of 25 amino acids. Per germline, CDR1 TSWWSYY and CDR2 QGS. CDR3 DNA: TGTGCTCTTGTAAATCGGACCTACAGATTCCTACGTGGATCTGGGAGATACGGGGGCACCGATAAACTCATCTTT. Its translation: CALVNRTYRFLRGSGRYGGTDKLIF.

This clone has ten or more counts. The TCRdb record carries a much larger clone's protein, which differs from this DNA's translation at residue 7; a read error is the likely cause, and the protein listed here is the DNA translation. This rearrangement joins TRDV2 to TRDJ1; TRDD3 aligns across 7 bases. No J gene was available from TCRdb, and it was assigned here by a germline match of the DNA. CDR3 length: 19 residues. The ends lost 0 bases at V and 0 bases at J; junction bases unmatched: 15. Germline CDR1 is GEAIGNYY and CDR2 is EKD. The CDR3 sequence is CACDTVELGAHSYTDKLIF. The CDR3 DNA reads TGTGCCTGTGACACCGTAGAGCTGGGGGCACATTCTTACACCGATAAACTCATCTTT.

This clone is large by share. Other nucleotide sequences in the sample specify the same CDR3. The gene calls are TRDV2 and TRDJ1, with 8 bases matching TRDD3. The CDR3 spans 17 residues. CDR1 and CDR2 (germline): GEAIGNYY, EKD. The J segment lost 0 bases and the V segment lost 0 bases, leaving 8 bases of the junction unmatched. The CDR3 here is CACDTLQGIPYTDKLIF. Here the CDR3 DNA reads TGTGCCTGTGACACCCTCCAGGGGATACCTTACACCGATAAACTCATCTTT.

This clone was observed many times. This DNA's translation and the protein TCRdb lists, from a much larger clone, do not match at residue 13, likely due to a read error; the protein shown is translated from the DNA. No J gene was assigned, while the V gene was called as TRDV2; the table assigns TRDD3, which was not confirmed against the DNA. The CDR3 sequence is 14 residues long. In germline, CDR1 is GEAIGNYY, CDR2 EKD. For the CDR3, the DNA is TGTGCCTGTGACACTTTGGTACTGGGGGATAAACTCACCTTT. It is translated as CACDTLVLGDKLTF.

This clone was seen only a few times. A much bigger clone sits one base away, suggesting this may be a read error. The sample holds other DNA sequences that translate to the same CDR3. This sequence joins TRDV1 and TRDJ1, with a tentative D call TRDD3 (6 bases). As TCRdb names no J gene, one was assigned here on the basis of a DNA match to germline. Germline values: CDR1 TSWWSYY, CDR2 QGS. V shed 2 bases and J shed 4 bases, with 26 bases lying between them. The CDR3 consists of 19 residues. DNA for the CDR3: TGTGCTCTTGGGGAAAACGATCCTAGGAAGTGGGGGTACGACGATAAACTCATCTTT. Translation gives CALGENDPRKWGYDDKLIF.